This T cell receptor beta chain is from a study of control samples from healthy donors and cancer patients. Trimming left V 4 bases short and J 7 bases short, with 13 bases between. Looked up from germline, CDR1 is KGHSH and CDR2 is LQKENI. The CDR3 runs to 13 residues. TCRdb's table, derived via immunoSEQ multiplex PCR, lists solely in-frame clones and lacks some. The sample shows some 120,000 clones, 85% to 90% of them seen only once. Sequencing used blood. The genes are TRBV18 and TRBJ1-1; weak D call: TRBD1 (6 bases). The source of this sequence is a woman in her 70s in good health. CDR3 sequence reads: CASSLPGGLEAFF. CDR3 DNA: TGTGCCAGCTCACTCCCTGGGGGCCTTGAAGCTTTCTTT.